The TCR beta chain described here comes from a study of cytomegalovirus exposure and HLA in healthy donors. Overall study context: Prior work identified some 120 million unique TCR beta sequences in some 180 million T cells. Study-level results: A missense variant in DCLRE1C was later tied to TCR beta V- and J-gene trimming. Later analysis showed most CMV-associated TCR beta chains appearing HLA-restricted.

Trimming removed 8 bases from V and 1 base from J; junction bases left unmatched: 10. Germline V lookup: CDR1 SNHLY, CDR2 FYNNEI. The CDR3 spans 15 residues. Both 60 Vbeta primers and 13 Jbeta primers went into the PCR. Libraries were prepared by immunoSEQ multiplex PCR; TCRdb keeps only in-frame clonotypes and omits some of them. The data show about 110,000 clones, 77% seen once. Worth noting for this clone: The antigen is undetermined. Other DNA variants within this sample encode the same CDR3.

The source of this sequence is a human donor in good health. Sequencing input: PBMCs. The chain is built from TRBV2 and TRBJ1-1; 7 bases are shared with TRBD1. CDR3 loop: CASLREKGANTEAFF. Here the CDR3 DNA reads TGTGCCAGCCTCCGGGAAAAGGGGGCGAACACTGAAGCTTTCTTT.